The 2 T cell receptor beta chains in this list originate from one sample, sequenced in a study of OX40 agonist ivuxolimab in advanced cancers. Repertoires were generated with immunoSEQ multiplex PCR, while TCRdb's copy carries only in-frame clones and drops some. The sample has more than 65,000 clones, around 80% seen once; the top ten hold around 2.3%. This specimen consisted of CD4+ or CD8+ T cells sorted from blood, obtained in a trial of the OX40 agonist ivuxolimab. The receptors originated from an adult with an advanced solid tumor such as melanoma, head and neck, liver or kidney cancer.

This clone was seen a single time. The V and J genes are TRBV5-4 and TRBJ2-2; 8 positions agree with TRBD2. The germline CDR1 and CDR2 sequences are SGHNT and YYREEE (reference sequence). The CDR3 totals 15 residues. V gave up 6 bases and J gave up 1 base; unmatched junction bases: 5. The CDR3 reads CASKIRGGNTGELFF. CDR3 sequence (DNA): TGTGCCAGCAAGATACGGGGGGGGAACACCGGGGAGCTGTTTTTT.

The chain couples TRBV6-6 to TRBJ2-7; possibly TRBD2 for D (5 bases). CDR3 length: 11 amino acids. Trimming pared 0 bases from V and 12 bases from J, leaving 9 bases between. Germline-derived CDR1 and CDR2 are MNHNY and SVGAGI (reference sequence). Here the CDR3 DNA reads TGTGCCAGCAGTTACTCGGCGGGCAGGTACTTC. Its translation: CASSYSAGRYF.